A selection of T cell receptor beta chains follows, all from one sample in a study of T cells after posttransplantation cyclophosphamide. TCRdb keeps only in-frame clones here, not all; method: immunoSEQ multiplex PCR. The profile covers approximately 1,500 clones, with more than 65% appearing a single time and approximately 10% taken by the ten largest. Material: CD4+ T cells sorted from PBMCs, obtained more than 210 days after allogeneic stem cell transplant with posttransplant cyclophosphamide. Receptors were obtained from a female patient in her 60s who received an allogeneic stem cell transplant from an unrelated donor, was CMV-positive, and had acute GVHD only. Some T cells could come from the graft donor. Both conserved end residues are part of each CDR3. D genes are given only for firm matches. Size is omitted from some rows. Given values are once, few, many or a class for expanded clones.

TGTGCCGGCAGCTTATCGGCAGCGGTATACAATGAGCAGTTCTTC	CAGSLSAAVYNEQFF	TRBJ2-1	.	TRBV7-2	.
TGCGCCAGCGCCCATGGTCTAGCGGGGCCCTACGAGCAGTACTTC	CASAHGLAGPYEQYF	TRBJ2-7	.	TRBV4-1	TRBD2
TGTGCCAGCAGGGGACAGGGGAATAATTCCCCCCTCCACTTT	CASRGQGNNSPLHF	TRBJ1-6	.	TRBV6-6	TRBD1
TGCGCCAGCAGCTTCCAGGGAGGGCGGGAGACCCAGTACTTC	CASSFQGGRETQYF	TRBJ2-5	few	TRBV5-1	TRBD2
TGTGCCAGCACGGGCAGGGGACAACACCGGGGAGCTGTTTTT	CASTGRGQHRGAVF	TRBJ2-2	.	TRBV2	.
TGTGCCAGCAGTTGGGGTAGGGGGGGCCAGGGTGGCGAGCAGTACTTC	CASSWGRGGQGGEQYF	TRBJ2-7	.	TRBV28	.
TGTGCCAGCAGCGAGCACAGGGGGCTGTTCGGGGAGCTGTTTTTT	CASSEHRGLFGELFF	TRBJ2-2	.	TRBV11-2	TRBD1
TGTGCCAGCAGCTCAGGACAGGGGCGGCTAGCGGGGCTTCACGAGCAGTACTTC	CASSSGQGRLAGLHEQYF	TRBJ2-7	.	TRBV5-4	.
TGTGCCAGCAGCTTCCCGGGACAGAGACATCAGCCCCAGCATTTT	CASSFPGQRHQPQHF	TRBJ1-5	.	TRBV7-7	TRBD1
TGTGCCAGTAGTATCAGCAGGGGATTTTATCAGCCCCAGCATTTT	CASSISRGFYQPQHF	TRBJ1-5	few	TRBV19	.
TGCGCCAGCAGCCTCCTTCGACAGTCGGCTGGAGCTTTCTTT	CASSLLRQSAGAFF	TRBJ1-1	.	TRBV5-1	.
TGTGCCAGCAGCTTCGACAGGGTGGGGTACAATGAGCAGTTCTTC	CASSFDRVGYNEQFF	TRBJ2-1	.	TRBV7-3	TRBD1
TGCAGCGTTGGACAGGGGTGGAGCACTGAAGCTTTCTTT	CSVGQGWSTEAFF	TRBJ1-1	.	TRBV29-1	TRBD1
TGTGCTTTCCCCATCGACGGGAGGTCCTACAATGAGCAGTTCTTC	CAFPIDGRSYNEQFF	TRBJ2-1	.	TRBV30	TRBD2
TGCAGCGTACAGGGGACCGGGGAGCTGTTTTTT	CSVQGTGELFF	TRBJ2-2	once	TRBV29-1	TRBD1
TGTGCCAGCTCACCAGCCCCAGCCAGCGATTCACCCCTCCACTTT	CASSPAPASDSPLHF	TRBJ1-6	.	TRBV18	.
TGCGCCAGCAGCTCCAGGGACCAGGGAGGTTCACCCCTCCACTTT	CASSSRDQGGSPLHF	TRBJ1-6	.	TRBV5-1	.
TGCGCCAGCAGCCAAGATTCGCGGGATGTTTATGAGCAGTTCTTC	CASSQDSRDVYEQFF	TRBJ2-1	.	TRBV4-3	.
TGTGCCTGGGGGACAGGACTCGATTCACCCCTCCACTTT	CAWGTGLDSPLHF	TRBJ1-6	.	TRBV30	TRBD1
TGCGCCAGCAGCAGCACAGGAAACTATGGCTACACCTTC	CASSSTGNYGYTF	TRBJ1-2	.	TRBV5-1	.
TGTGCCAGCAGTGACCATACCGGGACAGGGGATAGAGAGCAGTACTTC	CASSDHTGTGDREQYF	TRBJ2-7	.	TRBV25-1	TRBD1
TGTGCCAGCTCACCCAGACAGGGTTTTGAAAAACTGTTTTTT	CASSPRQGFEKLFF	TRBJ1-4	.	TRBV18	TRBD1
TGCGCCAGCAGCTCCGGGACAGGGCTTCACGAGCAGTACTTC	CASSSGTGLHEQYF	TRBJ2-7	.	TRBV5-1	TRBD1
TGCGCCAGCAGCTTGGGGAGGAGCGAAAAACTGTTTTTT	CASSLGRSEKLFF	TRBJ1-4	.	TRBV5-1	.
TGTGCCAGCAGCCACACCCCAGGACAGCGCGGCGAGCAGTACTTC	CASSHTPGQRGEQYF	TRBJ2-7	.	TRBV5-6	.
TGTGCCAGTAGTATAGGGAGGGGAACTGAAGCTTTCTTT	CASSIGRGTEAFF	TRBJ1-1	few	TRBV19	.
TGTGCCAGCAGCCCTCCTCTTTCCCCCCTCCACTTT	CASSPPLSPLHF	TRBJ1-6	.	TRBV7-8	.
TGTGCCAGCAGTAGACAGGGGGGCTCCTACGAGCAGTACTTC	CASSRQGGSYEQYF	TRBJ2-7	large	TRBV6-5	TRBD1
TGTGCCAGCTCACCAGTGGGCGGGGAGACCCAGTACTTC	CASSPVGGETQYF	TRBJ2-5	few	TRBV18	.
TGTGCCAGCAGCCCTCTGGCGGGGGGGCGCACAGATACGCAGTATTTT	CASSPLAGGRTDTQYF	TRBJ2-3	.	TRBV7-9	TRBD2
TGTGCCAGCAGCTTGCTGGGCAGGGGTAATGAAAAACTGTTTTTT	CASSLLGRGNEKLFF	TRBJ1-4	.	TRBV5-6	.
TGTGCCAGCAACCAGCCGACAGACTACGAGCAGTACTTC	CASNQPTDYEQYF	TRBJ2-7	once	TRBV7-2	.
TGTGCCAGCAGCCGGGACAGGGGTCGGGGAGGGGCCAACGTCCTGACTTTC	CASSRDRGRGGANVLTF	TRBJ2-6	.	TRBV2	TRBD1
TGTGCCAGCAGCTTAGTTTTGACAGTTAATGAAAAACTGTTTTTT	CASSLVLTVNEKLFF	TRBJ1-4	.	TRBV11-2	.
TGTGCCAGCAGTTCCACCGGGGGAGCTAACTATGGCTACACCTTC	CASSSTGGANYGYTF	TRBJ1-2	.	TRBV6-5	.
TGCGCCAGCAGCTTGGCGGGACTAGCGGGGATCGGTACCGGGGAGCTGTTTTTT	CASSLAGLAGIGTGELFF	TRBJ2-2	.	TRBV5-1	TRBD2
TGTGCCAGCAGTGACTTCCCGGGGGGAGGGCTAACCTACGAGCAGTACTTC	CASSDFPGGGLTYEQYF	TRBJ2-7	few	TRBV6-4	TRBD2
TGTGCCAGCAGCGAGTGGACAGGCCGGGCCAACGTCCTGACTTTC	CASSEWTGRANVLTF	TRBJ2-6	.	TRBV7-8	TRBD1
TGTGCCAGCAGCCTACAGACAGGGGTTACTGAAGCTTTCTTT	CASSLQTGVTEAFF	TRBJ1-1	few	TRBV14	TRBD1
TGTGCCAGCTCACCTACGGGACTAGTGAAAAACATTCAGTACTTC	CASSPTGLVKNIQYF	TRBJ2-4	.	TRBV18	TRBD2
TGCGCCAGCTTGGGACAGGCGGGAGAGGCCCAGTACTTC	CASLGQAGEAQYF	TRBJ2-5	few	TRBV5-1	.
TGCAGCGTTGCGTTGAATTACGGGTTTACCGATGAGCAGTTCTTC	CSVALNYGFTDEQFF	TRBJ2-1	.	TRBV29-1	.